Sequencing of this T cell receptor beta chain was carried out in a study of T cell responses to AZD1222 COVID-19 vaccine. Study background: Analyses pooled second doses at about 4 or about 12 weeks. Study conclusions and caveats: White British people made up most donors, females outnumbered males, and clonal diversity was possibly underestimated. Nearly half of spike-specific TCRs reportedly target unmutated variant regions. There were repertoire samples only from the period after the peak T cell response.

Sequenced by immunoSEQ multiplex PCR; TCRdb stores in-frame clones only, minus some. The sample records roughly 260,000 clones, roughly 93% being singletons. In regard to this clone: Antigen unknown.

The CDR3 totals 15 residues. V lost 4 bases, J lost 3 bases, and 13 bases lay in between. Germline V gene data show CDR1 as MDHEN and CDR2 as SYDVKM. The input for sequencing was peripheral blood, taken on day 0 of AZD1222 vaccination. The receptor's source is an adult in good health. This chain joins TRBV28 and TRBJ1-3, with D possibly being TRBD1 (5 bases). Here the CDR3 reads CASSSPGLSGNTIYF. CDR3 sequence (DNA): TGTGCCAGCAGTTCCCCAGGGCTTAGTGGAAACACCATATATTTT. The full variable domain, rest sourced from reference TRBV28 and TRBJ1-3, is DVKVTQSSRYLVKRTGEKVFLECVQDMDHENMFWYRQDPGLGLRLIYFSYDVKMKEKGDIPEGYSVSREKKERFSLILESASTNQTSMYLCASSSPGLSGNTIYFGEGSWLTVV.